This T cell receptor beta chain came from a study of regulatory T cells in long-lasting Graves disease. Time point denoted: newly diagnosed GD, antithyroid drugs for less than 3 months. Construction of the TCR library relied on RNA isolated from PBMCs. This clonotype was seen many times. Sequencing libraries for TCR beta were prepared with iRepertoire HTBI primers and Arm-PCR of CDR3 regions. MiXCR, applied by TCRdb to the multiplex PCR reads, yields one record per CDR3 protein. The sample holds about 440,000 distinct CDR3 sequences, about 15% seen once. The same specimen was also included in a second study, on T cells in Graves' hyperthyroidism and ophthalmopathy.

The sequence derives from a woman aged 30 to 39 with Graves disease. Sequenced material: peripheral blood mononuclear cells (PBMCs), taken at new diagnosis, from a patient treated with antithyroid drugs.

CDR3 in amino acids: CSASQRTTDTQYF. CDR3 DNA sequence: TGCAGTGCTAGCCAGCGGACCACAGATACGCAGTATTTT. The chain joins TRBV20-1 to TRBJ2-3, with D possibly matching TRBD2 (5 bases). This CDR3 is 13 amino acids long. V was clipped by 3 bases and J by 2 bases, with 9 bases between them. CDR1 is DFQATT and CDR2 is SNEGSKA in the germline V gene (reference sequence).